Below, 32 T cell receptor beta chains from the same sample are listed, as sequenced in a study of technical replicates of blood from a handful of donors. Sequencing was performed with immunoSEQ multiplex PCR; in TCRdb, only in-frame clones are kept and a portion is missing. The data show some 98,000 clones, approximately 96% seen once. What was sequenced was T cells isolated from PBMCs. The receptor set was obtained from a human donor in good health.

This clone appeared a few times. CDR3 region: CASSIWGTGDEKLFF. The CDR3 nucleotides read TGCGCCAGCAGCATCTGGGGGACAGGGGACGAAAAACTGTTTTTT. The chain carries TRBV5-1 and TRBJ1-4; TRBD1 agrees at 10 bases. This CDR3 has 15 amino acids. Germline V CDR1 and CDR2: SGHRS, YFSETQ. J was trimmed by 8 bases and V by 4 bases; bases with no gene match: 8.

The chain uses TRBV12-5 and TRBJ2-5; tentatively, D is TRBD1 (6 bases). V was shortened by 0 bases and J by 6 bases, with 20 bases between the two germline ends. Germline values: CDR1 LGHNT, CDR2 FRNRAP. This CDR3 region has 17 residues. The CDR3 sequence is CASGLVVTGEGPKTQYF. CDR3 DNA: TGTGCTAGTGGTTTGGTAGTGACAGGTGAGGGGCCGAAGACCCAGTACTTC.

In DNA form, the CDR3 reads TGTGCCAGCAGCTTAATAGCGGGGACCACCGGGGAGCTGTTTTTT. Its protein product is CASSLIAGTTGELFF. The J gene is TRBJ2-2, the V gene TRBV7-2; 8 nucleotides agree with TRBD2. The germline V gene encodes CDR1 SGHTA and CDR2 FQGNSA. The V and J ends lost 2 bases and 4 bases, in that order; junction bases with no gene match: 3. The CDR3 contains 15 residues.

The gene calls are TRBV9 and TRBJ2-7; D gene uncertain. CDR1 SGDLS and CDR2 YYNGEE come from the germline V gene. Between the trimmed V and J ends, which lost 1 base and 3 bases, there was a span of 8 bases. The CDR3 contains 13 residues. The DNA of the CDR3 is TGTGCCAGCAGCGTATCCCCCAGCTACGAGCAGTACTTC. Its protein product is CASSVSPSYEQYF. Full variable domain (outside the CDR3, taken from reference TRBV9 and TRBJ2-7): DSGVTQTPKHLITATGQRVTLRCSPRSGDLSVYWYQQSLDQGLQFLIQYYNGEERAKGNILERFSAQQFPDLHSELNLSSLELGDSALYFCASSVSPSYEQYFGPGTRLTVT.

This rearrangement joins TRBV7-6 to TRBJ2-3; TRBD2 matches at 7 bases. The V and J ends lost 2 bases and 0 bases, in that order; junction bases with no gene match: 11. CDR3 length: 18 amino acids. Germline V gives CDR1 SGHVS, CDR2 FNYEAQ. The DNA of the CDR3 is TGTGCCAGCAGCTTATTATCGACTAGCCCAGATAGCACAGATACGCAGTATTTT. It codes for CASSLLSTSPDSTDTQYF.

The chain is built from TRBV18 and TRBJ1-2; TRBD1 is a possible D gene (6 bases). Germline CDR1 and CDR2: KGHSH and LQKENI. This CDR3 is 17 amino acids long. The ends were cut back, 3 bases at V and 3 bases at J, with 20 bases in the middle. CDR3 protein: CASSPFGQQEGDYGYTF. The CDR3 bases are TGTGCCAGCTCACCTTTCGGACAGCAAGAGGGGGACTATGGCTACACCTTC. Full variable domain (missing parts from reference TRBV18 and TRBJ1-2): NAGVMQNPRHLVRRRGQEARLRCSPMKGHSHVYWYRQLPEEGLKFMVYLQKENIIDESGMPKERFSAEFPKEGPSILRIQQVVRGDSAAYFCASSPFGQQEGDYGYTFGSGTRLTVV.

The chain recombines TRBV9 with TRBJ1-1; the D gene is possibly TRBD1 (5 bases). Per the germline V gene, CDR1 is SGDLS and CDR2 is YYNGEE. This CDR3 spans 13 amino acids. Trimming left V 3 bases short and J 7 bases short, with 13 bases between. In DNA, the CDR3 is TGTGCCAGCAGCGCCGGGGGTCGAAGTGAAGCTTTCTTT. It codes for CASSAGGRSEAFF. Looking up the rest from reference TRBV9 and TRBJ1-1 gives the full variable domain: DSGVTQTPKHLITATGQRVTLRCSPRSGDLSVYWYQQSLDQGLQFLIQYYNGEERAKGNILERFSAQQFPDLHSELNLSSLELGDSALYFCASSAGGRSEAFFGQGTRLTVV.

The V and J genes are TRBV29-1 and TRBJ1-3; 7 bases line up with TRBD1. CDR1 and CDR2 from the germline V gene are SQVTM and ANQGSEA. The junction had 4 bases not matched to a gene; V was cut back by 7 bases and J by 4 bases. The length of the CDR3 is 12 residues. Written as DNA, the CDR3 is TGCAGCGGACAGGGAAAGGGAAACACCATATATTTT. Translating it yields CSGQGKGNTIYF.

The V and J genes are TRBV14 and TRBJ1-6; D remains unclear. The ends were cut back, 8 bases at V and 9 bases at J, with 11 bases in the middle. CDR3 length equals 12 residues. Per germline, CDR1 SGHDN and CDR2 FVKESK. The CDR3 sequence is CASQFGVSPLHF. CDR3 sequence (DNA): TGTGCCAGCCAGTTCGGGGTTTCACCCCTCCACTTT. Full variable domain (missing parts from reference TRBV14 and TRBJ1-6): EAGVTQFPSHSVIEKGQTVTLRCDPISGHDNLYWYRRVMGKEIKFLLHFVKESKQDESGMPNNRFLAERTGGTYSTLKVQPAELEDSGVYFCASQFGVSPLHFGNGTRLTVT.

The genes are TRBV19 and TRBJ2-1, with TRBD1 matching over 8 bases. This CDR3 comprises 15 residues. Germline lookup yields CDR1 LNHDA and CDR2 SQIVND (reference sequence). The V and J ends lost 4 bases and 7 bases, in that order; junction bases with no gene match: 9. CDR3 bases: TGTGCCAGTAGTACTCAGGGACAGGCGGGGAATGAGCAGTTCTTC. This sequence encodes CASSTQGQAGNEQFF. Full variable domain (rest looked up from reference TRBV19 and TRBJ2-1): DGGITQSPKYLFRKEGQNVTLSCEQNLNHDAMYWYRQDPGQGLRLIYYSQIVNDFQKGDIAEGYSVSREKKESFPLTVTSAQKNPTAFYLCASSTQGQAGNEQFFGPGTRLTVL.

This rearrangement joins TRBV5-1 to TRBJ1-6, with no clear D. The V and J ends lost 0 bases and 3 bases respectively, with 10 bases between them. There are 16 residues in the CDR3. Germline V lookup: CDR1 SGHRS, CDR2 YFSETQ. CDR3 DNA: TGCGCCAGCAGCTTGGTTGAGGGTAGCTATAATTCACCCCTCCACTTT. This gives the protein CASSLVEGSYNSPLHF. Full variable domain (missing parts from reference TRBV5-1 and TRBJ1-6): KAGVTQTPRYLIKTRGQQVTLSCSPISGHRSVSWYQQTPGQGLQFLFEYFSETQRNKGNFPGRFSGRQFSNSRSEMNVSTLELGDSALYLCASSLVEGSYNSPLHFGNGTRLTVT.

The rearrangement uses TRBV7-6 and TRBJ2-2; 9 bases fit TRBD2. Germline V gives CDR1 SGHVS, CDR2 FNYEAQ. The CDR3 has 20 residues. V lost 1 base to trimming and J lost 5 bases; unmatched junction nucleotides: 17. DNA of the CDR3: TGTGCCAGCAGCTTAGAACCTGACCCAGGCGGGGGGGCCGTAACCGGGGAGCTGTTTTTT. Amino acids: CASSLEPDPGGGAVTGELFF.

This chain joins TRBV5-8 and TRBJ2-1; D perhaps matches TRBD2 (5 bases). The CDR3 is 15 residues long. Germline V gene lookup returns CDR1 SGHTS and CDR2 YDEGEE. Between the trimmed V and J ends, which lost 5 bases and 2 bases, there was a span of 14 bases. CDR3 sequence (DNA): TGTGCCAGCAGGAATGGGGAGATCCCCTACAATGAGCAGTTCTTC. Translating it yields CASRNGEIPYNEQFF.

The chain links TRBV30 to TRBJ2-1, with 9 bases matching TRBD1. The germline CDR1 and CDR2 sequences are GTSNPN and SVGIG (reference sequence). CDR3 size: 11 residues. The ends lost 1 base at V and 16 bases at J; junction bases unmatched: 5. CDR3 bases: TGTGCCTGGAGTGCCGGGACAGGGTTATTCTTC. Protein product: CAWSAGTGLFF.

The V call is TRBV5-1, the J call TRBJ1-4; a weak D match, TRBD1 (5 bases). CDR3 length: 14 residues. V shed 4 bases and J shed 5 bases, with 12 bases lying between them. Germline CDR1 reads SGHRS; CDR2 reads YFSETQ. In DNA, the CDR3 is TGCGCCAGCAGCCTCGACAGTACGAATGAAAAACTGTTTTTT. The encoded protein is CASSLDSTNEKLFF.

The CDR3 nucleotides are TGTGCTAGTGGTTTGGTACTCGCGGGAGGGATCACAGATACGCAGTATTTT. Translation gives CASGLVLAGGITDTQYF. The rearrangement uses TRBV12-5 and TRBJ2-3; 9 bases are shared with TRBD2. Germline CDR1 is LGHNT and CDR2 is FRNRAP. V shed 0 bases and J 2 bases; nucleotides not matched to a gene: 6. The length of the CDR3 is 17 residues. The full variable domain, its missing parts supplied by reference TRBV12-5 and TRBJ2-3, is DARVTQTPRHKVTEMGQEVTMRCQPILGHNTVFWYRQTMMQGLELLAYFRNRAPLDDSGMPKDRFSAEMPDATLATLKIQPSEPRDSAVYFCASGLVLAGGITDTQYFGPGTRLTVL.

For this clone: The junction departs from the called germline gene at one end, perhaps through a read error. The rearrangement joins TRBV7-7 to TRBJ1-6, with 8 bases aligning to TRBD1. There are 17 residues in the CDR3. Per the germline V gene, CDR1 is SSHAT and CDR2 is FNYEAQ (reference sequence). In DNA, the CDR3 is TGTGCTAGCAGCAAAAAACGGGACAGGAGAAGAAGTTCACCCCTCCACTTT. Amino acid sequence: CASSKKRDRRRSSPLHF.

The chain carries TRBV7-9 and TRBJ1-5; D is unresolved. The CDR3 consists of 12 residues. V lost 0 bases to trimming and J lost 6 bases, with 3 bases between them. The germline CDR1 and CDR2 sequences are SEHNR and FQNEAQ (reference sequence). CDR3 amino acids: CASSLALQPQHF. In DNA, the CDR3 is TGTGCCAGCAGCTTAGCTCTTCAGCCCCAGCATTTT.

This chain links TRBV13 with TRBJ2-3, with D possibly being TRBD2 (5 bases). The CDR3 consists of 15 residues. Per the germline V gene, CDR1 is PRHDT and CDR2 is FYEKMQ (reference sequence). Trimming took 2 bases from V and 2 from J, leaving 11 bases between them. The CDR3: CASSLRSGDTDTQYF. Here the CDR3 DNA reads TGTGCCAGCAGCTTACGTTCCGGGGACACAGATACGCAGTATTTT. The whole variable domain, remainder taken from reference TRBV13 and TRBJ2-3, is AAGVIQSPRHLIKEKRETATLKCYPIPRHDTVYWYQQGPGQDPQFLISFYEKMQSDKGSIPDRFSAQQFSDYHSELNMSSLELGDSALYFCASSLRSGDTDTQYFGPGTRLTVL.

This chain uses TRBV27 with TRBJ2-7, with D possibly TRBD1 on 5 matching bases. Germline-derived CDR1 and CDR2 are MNHEY and SMNVEV (reference sequence). The CDR3 is 13 amino acids. Trimming took off 6 bases at V and 2 bases at J, with 11 bases between the two ends. This CDR3 reads CASSTQGPYEQYF. The CDR3 coding sequence is TGTGCCAGCAGCACTCAGGGTCCCTACGAGCAGTACTTC.

The J gene is TRBJ2-4, the V gene TRBV4-1, with 10 bases that match TRBD1. Germline V CDR1 and CDR2: MGHRA, YSYEKL. Trimming removed 2 bases from V and 6 bases from J; junction bases left unmatched: 7. CDR3 length equals 16 residues. This chain's CDR3 is CASSQPDRGQRNIQYF. CDR3 DNA sequence: TGCGCCAGCAGCCAACCCGACAGGGGGCAACGAAACATTCAGTACTTC.

This clone was picked up one time. This chain joins TRBV30 and TRBJ2-7; D uncertain. Trimming removed 8 bases from V and 4 bases from J, with 12 bases in between. This CDR3 is built from 11 residues. The germline CDR1 and CDR2 sequences are GTSNPN and SVGIG (reference sequence). The CDR3, as DNA: TGTGCCCTTGCCAACTCGTACGAGCAGTACTTC. Translation gives CALANSYEQYF.

The chain employs TRBV5-5 and TRBJ2-3, with 12 bases fitting TRBD2. V lost 3 bases and J lost 2; bases outside the gene matches: 7. Germline V gene sequence: CDR1 SGHKS, CDR2 YYEKEE (reference sequence). This CDR3 comprises 17 residues. The CDR3: CASSWRTSGDVTDTQYF. CDR3 sequence (DNA): TGTGCCAGCAGCTGGCGGACTAGCGGGGATGTCACAGATACGCAGTATTTT.

This chain uses TRBV10-1 with TRBJ2-2, with D maybe TRBD2 (5 bases). The CDR3 sequence is 15 residues long. The V end lost 3 bases, the J end lost 0 bases, and 8 bases lay between the germline ends. Germline V gene lookup returns CDR1 WNHNN and CDR2 SYGVQD (reference sequence). The CDR3 is CASSDPGTNTGELFF. Here the CDR3 DNA reads TGCGCCAGCAGTGATCCCGGGACGAACACCGGGGAGCTGTTTTTT.

The V call is TRBV6-4, the J call TRBJ2-1, with TRBD2 matching over 7 bases. CDR1 and CDR2 from the germline V gene are MRHNA and SNTAGT. The CDR3 length is 15 residues. V gave up 3 bases and J gave up 3 bases; unmatched junction bases: 5. The CDR3 nucleotides are TGTGCCAGCAGTGAGGGAGGGACCCTCTACAATGAGCAGTTCTTC. It yields the protein CASSEGGTLYNEQFF.

The rearrangement uses TRBV5-8 and TRBJ1-4, with TRBD1 identical over 9 bases. Trimming at V came to 4 bases and at J to 8 bases, leaving 6 bases not matched to a gene. This CDR3 is 14 amino acids long. Germline V CDR1 and CDR2: SGHTS, YDEGEE. CDR3 DNA: TGTGCCAGCAGCCCGGGACAGGGATCAGAAAAACTGTTTTTT. Translating it yields CASSPGQGSEKLFF.

The rearrangement uses TRBV5-1 and TRBJ2-5, with D possibly matching TRBD2 (5 bases). The CDR3 length is 14 residues. The V end lost 4 bases, the J end lost 3 bases, and 13 bases lay between the germline ends. Germline lookup yields CDR1 SGHRS and CDR2 YFSETQ. The CDR3 loop reads CASSNGLVEETQYF. CDR3 DNA: TGCGCCAGCAGCAACGGACTGGTAGAAGAGACCCAGTACTTC.

The chain recombines TRBV9 with TRBJ1-2, with no clear D. The germline V and J ends were trimmed by 0 bases and 4 bases, with 10 bases remaining between them. Germline lookup yields CDR1 SGDLS and CDR2 YYNGEE. CDR3 length: 14 residues. CDR3 DNA: TGTGCCAGCAGCGTAGCGGCAGGCCTCTATGGCTACACCTTC. As protein: CASSVAAGLYGYTF.

The V call is TRBV4-1, the J call TRBJ1-1, with unresolved D. V lost 1 base and J 0 bases, leaving 6 bases between the germline ends. Germline CDR1 reads MGHRA; CDR2 reads YSYEKL. The CDR3 contains 14 residues. The CDR3 nucleotides are TGCGCCAGCAGCCAAGGGGCAGTGAACACTGAAGCTTTCTTT. Translation gives CASSQGAVNTEAFF.

The V gene is TRBV29-1, the J gene TRBJ2-1, with 10 nucleotides matching TRBD2. CDR1 is SQVTM, CDR2 ANQGSEA, per germline. The CDR3 loop spans 14 amino acids. J was trimmed by 4 bases and V by 7 bases; bases with no gene match: 7. The CDR3 nucleotides read TGCAGCGCTCAGCGGGAGGGAGATTACAATGAGCAGTTCTTC. The encoded protein is CSAQREGDYNEQFF.

The chain recombines TRBV11-2 with TRBJ2-5, with TRBD1 identical over 8 bases. V shed 5 bases and J 1 base; nucleotides not matched to a gene: 3. CDR1 and CDR2 from the germline V gene are SGHAT and FQNNGV. CDR3 length equals 14 residues. The CDR3 region is CASSVGQGQETQYF. The CDR3 DNA follows: TGTGCCAGCAGCGTCGGACAGGGCCAAGAGACCCAGTACTTC. Full variable domain (remainder filled in from reference TRBV11-2 and TRBJ2-5): EAGVAQSPRYKIIEKRQSVAFWCNPISGHATLYWYQQILGQGPKLLIQFQNNGVVDDSQLPKDRFSAERLKGVDSTLKIQPAKLEDSAVYLCASSVGQGQETQYFGPGTRLLVL.

The J gene is TRBJ2-1, the V gene TRBV4-2, with D possibly being TRBD1 (5 bases). Germline V gives CDR1 LGHNA, CDR2 YNFKEQ. The CDR3 contains 15 residues. V was pared by 0 bases and J by 2 bases, with 8 bases between. The CDR3 here is CASSQDSGTYNEQFF. The CDR3 region has the DNA TGTGCCAGCAGCCAAGATTCAGGGACCTACAATGAGCAGTTCTTC.